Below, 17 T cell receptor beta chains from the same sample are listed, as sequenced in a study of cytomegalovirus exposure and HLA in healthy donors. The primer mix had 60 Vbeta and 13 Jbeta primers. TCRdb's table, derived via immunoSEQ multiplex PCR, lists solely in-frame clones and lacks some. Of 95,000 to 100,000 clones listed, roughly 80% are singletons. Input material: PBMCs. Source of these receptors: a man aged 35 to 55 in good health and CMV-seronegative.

CDR3 loop: CATSTDRGGQPQHF. The CDR3 DNA reads as TGTGCCACCAGCACAGACAGGGGCGGTCAGCCCCAGCATTTT. V is TRBV15 and J is TRBJ1-5; the match to TRBD1 covers 8 bases. V shed 4 bases and J 6 bases; nucleotides not matched to a gene: 5. Germline V CDR1 and CDR2: LNHNV, YYDKDF (reference sequence). The CDR3 runs 14 residues. The whole variable domain, remainder taken from reference TRBV15 and TRBJ1-5, is DAMVIQNPRYQVTQFGKPVTLSCSQTLNHNVMYWYQQKSSQAPKLLFHYYDKDFNNEADTPDNFQSRRPNTSFCFLDIRSPGLGDTAMYLCATSTDRGGQPQHFGDGTRLSIL.

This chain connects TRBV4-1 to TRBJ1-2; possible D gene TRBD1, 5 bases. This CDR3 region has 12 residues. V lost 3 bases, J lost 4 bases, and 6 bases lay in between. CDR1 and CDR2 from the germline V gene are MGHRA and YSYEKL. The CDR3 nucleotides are TGCGCCAGCAGCCATGACAGCTATGGCTACACCTTC. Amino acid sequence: CASSHDSYGYTF.

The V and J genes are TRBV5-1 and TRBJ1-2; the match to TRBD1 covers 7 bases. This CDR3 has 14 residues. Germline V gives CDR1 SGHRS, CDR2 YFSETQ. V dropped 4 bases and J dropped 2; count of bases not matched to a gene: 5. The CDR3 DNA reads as TGCGCCAGCAGCCCGGGGACAGAGAACTATGGCTACACCTTC. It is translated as CASSPGTENYGYTF.

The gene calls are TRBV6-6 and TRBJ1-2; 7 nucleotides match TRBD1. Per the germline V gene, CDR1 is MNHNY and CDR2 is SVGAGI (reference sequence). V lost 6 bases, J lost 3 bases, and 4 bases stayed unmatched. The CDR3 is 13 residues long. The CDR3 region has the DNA TGTGCCAGCAGCCAGGGACAGTACTATGGCTACACCTTC. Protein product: CASSQGQYYGYTF.

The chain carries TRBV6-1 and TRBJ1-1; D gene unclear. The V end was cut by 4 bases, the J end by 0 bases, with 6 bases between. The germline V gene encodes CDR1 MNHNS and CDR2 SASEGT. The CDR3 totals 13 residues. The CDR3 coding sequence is TGTGCCAGCAGTGTAGAGGTGAACACTGAAGCTTTCTTT. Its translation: CASSVEVNTEAFF.

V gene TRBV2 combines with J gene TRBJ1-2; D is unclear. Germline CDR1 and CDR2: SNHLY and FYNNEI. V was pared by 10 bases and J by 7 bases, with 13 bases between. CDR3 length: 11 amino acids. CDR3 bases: TGTGCCACCCTAGGAGACGGTGGCTACACCTTC. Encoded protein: CATLGDGGYTF.

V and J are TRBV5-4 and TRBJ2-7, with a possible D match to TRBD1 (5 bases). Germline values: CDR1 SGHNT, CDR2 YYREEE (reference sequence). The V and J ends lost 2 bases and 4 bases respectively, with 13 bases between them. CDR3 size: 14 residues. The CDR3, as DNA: TGTGCCAGCAGCTTACAGGCTGCCTTTTACGAGCAGTACGTC. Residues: CASSLQAAFYEQYV.

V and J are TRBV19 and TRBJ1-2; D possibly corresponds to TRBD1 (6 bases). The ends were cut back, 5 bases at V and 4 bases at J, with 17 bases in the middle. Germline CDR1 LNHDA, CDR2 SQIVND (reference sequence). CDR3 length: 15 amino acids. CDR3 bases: TGTGCCAGTAGTCCGCGTAGGACAGCACTCTATGGCTACACCTTC. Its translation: CASSPRRTALYGYTF.

The chain's CDR3 is CASSEVGTITEAFF. The CDR3 DNA sequence: TGTGCCAGCAGTGAAGTAGGGACAATCACTGAAGCTTTCTTT. The chain recombines TRBV6-1 with TRBJ1-1; a possible D gene is TRBD1 (6 bases). The CDR3 runs 14 residues. V gave up 1 base and J gave up 4 bases, with 10 bases separating them. CDR1 is MNHNS, CDR2 SASEGT, per germline.

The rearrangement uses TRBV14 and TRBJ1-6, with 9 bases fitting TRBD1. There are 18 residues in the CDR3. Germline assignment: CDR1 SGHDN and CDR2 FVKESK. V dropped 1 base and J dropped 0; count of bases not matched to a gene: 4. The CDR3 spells CASSQVGTGSSYNSPLHF. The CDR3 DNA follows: TGTGCCAGCAGCCAAGTCGGGACAGGGAGCTCCTATAATTCACCCCTCCACTTT.

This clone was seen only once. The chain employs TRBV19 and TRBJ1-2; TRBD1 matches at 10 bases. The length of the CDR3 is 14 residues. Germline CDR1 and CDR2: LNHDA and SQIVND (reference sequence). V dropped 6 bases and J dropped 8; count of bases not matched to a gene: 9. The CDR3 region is CASSLRQGAGGYTF. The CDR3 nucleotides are TGTGCCAGTAGCCTCCGACAGGGGGCAGGAGGCTACACCTTC. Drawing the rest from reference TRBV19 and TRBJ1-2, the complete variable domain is DGGITQSPKYLFRKEGQNVTLSCEQNLNHDAMYWYRQDPGQGLRLIYYSQIVNDFQKGDIAEGYSVSREKKESFPLTVTSAQKNPTAFYLCASSLRQGAGGYTFGSGTRLTVV.

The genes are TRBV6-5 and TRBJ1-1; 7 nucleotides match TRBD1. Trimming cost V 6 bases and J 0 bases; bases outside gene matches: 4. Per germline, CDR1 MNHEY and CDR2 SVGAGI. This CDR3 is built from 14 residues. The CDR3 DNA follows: TGTGCCAGCAGCGCCGGGACAGTGAACACTGAAGCTTTCTTT. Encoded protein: CASSAGTVNTEAFF.

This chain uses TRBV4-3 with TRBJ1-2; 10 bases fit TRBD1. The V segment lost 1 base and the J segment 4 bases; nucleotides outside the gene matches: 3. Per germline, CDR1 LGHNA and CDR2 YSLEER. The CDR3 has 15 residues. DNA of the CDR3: TGCGCCAGCAGCCAAGCGGGACAGGGGAGCTATGGCTACACCTTC. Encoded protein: CASSQAGQGSYGYTF.

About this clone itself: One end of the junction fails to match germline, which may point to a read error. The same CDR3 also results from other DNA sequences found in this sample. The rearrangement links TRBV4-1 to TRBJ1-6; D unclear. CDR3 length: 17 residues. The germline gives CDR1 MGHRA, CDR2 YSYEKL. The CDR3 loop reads CASSQEPRPSYNSPLHF. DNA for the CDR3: TGCGCCAGCAGCCAGGAACCTAGGCCCTCCTATAATTCCCCCCTCCACTTT.

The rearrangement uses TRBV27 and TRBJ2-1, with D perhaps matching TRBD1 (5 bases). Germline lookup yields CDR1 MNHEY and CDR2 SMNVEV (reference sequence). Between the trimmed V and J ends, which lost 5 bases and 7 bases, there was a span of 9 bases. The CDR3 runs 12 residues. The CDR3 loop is CASSMYRNEQFF. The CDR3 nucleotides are TGTGCCAGCAGTATGTACAGGAATGAGCAGTTCTTC.

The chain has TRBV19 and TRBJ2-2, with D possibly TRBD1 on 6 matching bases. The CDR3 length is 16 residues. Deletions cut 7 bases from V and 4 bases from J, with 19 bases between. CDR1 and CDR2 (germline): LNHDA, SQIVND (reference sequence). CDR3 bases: TGTGCCAGTATTTTTAGCTCGGACAGAGCCACCGGGGAGCTGTTTTTT. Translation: CASIFSSDRATGELFF.

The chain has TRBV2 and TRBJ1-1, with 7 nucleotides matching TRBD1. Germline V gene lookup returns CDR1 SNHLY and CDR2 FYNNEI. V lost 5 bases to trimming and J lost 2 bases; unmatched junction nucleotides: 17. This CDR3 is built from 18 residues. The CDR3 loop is CASSTQGGAGGSNTEAFF. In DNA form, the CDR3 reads TGTGCCAGCAGTACTCAAGGGGGCGCGGGGGGGAGCAACACTGAAGCTTTCTTT.